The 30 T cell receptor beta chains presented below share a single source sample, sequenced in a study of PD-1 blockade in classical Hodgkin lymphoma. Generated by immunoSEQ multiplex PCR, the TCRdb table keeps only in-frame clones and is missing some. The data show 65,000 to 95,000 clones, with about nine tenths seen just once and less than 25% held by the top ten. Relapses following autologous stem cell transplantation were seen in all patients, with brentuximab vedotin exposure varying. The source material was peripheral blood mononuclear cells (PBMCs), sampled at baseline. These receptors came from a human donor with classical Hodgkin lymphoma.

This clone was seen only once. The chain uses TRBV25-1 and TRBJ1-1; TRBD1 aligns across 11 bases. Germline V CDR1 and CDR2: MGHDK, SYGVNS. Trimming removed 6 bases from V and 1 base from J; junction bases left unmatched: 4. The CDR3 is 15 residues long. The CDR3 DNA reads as TGTGCCAGCAGAGGACAGGGGGCAAGGAACACTGAAGCTTTCTTT. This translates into CASRGQGARNTEAFF.

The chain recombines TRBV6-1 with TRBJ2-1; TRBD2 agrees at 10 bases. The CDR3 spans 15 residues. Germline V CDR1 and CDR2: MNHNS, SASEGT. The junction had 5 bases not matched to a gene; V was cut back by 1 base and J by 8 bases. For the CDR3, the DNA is TGTGCCAGCAGTGAAGGGTCTAGCGGGAGAGATGAGCAGTTCTTC. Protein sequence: CASSEGSSGRDEQFF.

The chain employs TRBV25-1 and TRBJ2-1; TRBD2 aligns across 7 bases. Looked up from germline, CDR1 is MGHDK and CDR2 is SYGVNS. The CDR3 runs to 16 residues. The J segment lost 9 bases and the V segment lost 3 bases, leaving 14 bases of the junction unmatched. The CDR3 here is CASSDRGLGVNREQFF. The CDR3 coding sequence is TGTGCCAGCAGTGATAGAGGACTAGGGGTTAACCGTGAGCAGTTCTTC.

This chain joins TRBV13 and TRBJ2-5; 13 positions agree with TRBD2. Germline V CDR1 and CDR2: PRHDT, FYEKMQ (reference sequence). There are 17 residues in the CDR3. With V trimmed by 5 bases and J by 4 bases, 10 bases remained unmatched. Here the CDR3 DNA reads TGTGCCAGCAGCGCTAAGGGACTAGCGGGGATTGCAGAGACCCAGTACTTC. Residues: CASSAKGLAGIAETQYF.

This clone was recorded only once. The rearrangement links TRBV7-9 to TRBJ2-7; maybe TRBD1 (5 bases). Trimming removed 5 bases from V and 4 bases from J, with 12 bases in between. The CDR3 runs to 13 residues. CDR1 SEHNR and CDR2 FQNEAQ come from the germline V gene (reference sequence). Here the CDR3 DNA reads TGTGCCAGCAGCCAGGACACGCAATACGAGCAGTACTTC. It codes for CASSQDTQYEQYF.

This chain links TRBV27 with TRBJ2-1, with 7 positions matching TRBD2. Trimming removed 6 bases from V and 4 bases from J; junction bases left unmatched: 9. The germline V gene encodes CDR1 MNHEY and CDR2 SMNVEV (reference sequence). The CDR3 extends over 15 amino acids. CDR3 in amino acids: CASRGGENNYNEQFF. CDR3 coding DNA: TGTGCCAGCAGGGGGGGGGAGAACAATTACAATGAGCAGTTCTTC.

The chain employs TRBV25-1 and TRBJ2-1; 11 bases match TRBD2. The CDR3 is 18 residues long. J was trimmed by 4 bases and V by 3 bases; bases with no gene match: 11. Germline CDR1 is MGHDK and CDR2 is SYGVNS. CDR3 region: CASSDPRTSGSFYNEQFF. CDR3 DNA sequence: TGTGCCAGCAGTGACCCGAGGACTAGCGGGTCCTTTTACAATGAGCAGTTCTTC.

In DNA, the CDR3 is TGTGCCAGCAGATCAATCAGGGGAAGCTCCTACGAGCAGTACTTC. Amino acids: CASRSIRGSSYEQYF. The chain combines TRBV27 with TRBJ2-7, with D tentatively TRBD1 (6 bases). Germline V CDR1 and CDR2: MNHEY, SMNVEV (reference sequence). This CDR3 region has 15 residues. The V end lost 6 bases, the J end lost 0 bases, and 15 bases lay between the germline ends.

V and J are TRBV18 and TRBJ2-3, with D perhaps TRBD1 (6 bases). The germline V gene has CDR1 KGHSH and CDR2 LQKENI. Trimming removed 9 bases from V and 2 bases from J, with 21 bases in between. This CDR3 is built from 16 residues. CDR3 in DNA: TGTGCCAGTTCGTCCGGGACACCACTAGTCACAGATACGCAGTATTTT. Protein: CASSSGTPLVTDTQYF.

In DNA form, the CDR3 reads TGTGCCTGGAGTCGGGACAGGGTGTACACTGAAGCTTTCTTT. It encodes CAWSRDRVYTEAFF. The chain joins TRBV30 to TRBJ1-1, with 9 bases aligning to TRBD1. CDR1 GTSNPN and CDR2 SVGIG come from the germline V gene (reference sequence). V shed 2 bases and J 3 bases; nucleotides not matched to a gene: 4. This CDR3 region has 14 residues.

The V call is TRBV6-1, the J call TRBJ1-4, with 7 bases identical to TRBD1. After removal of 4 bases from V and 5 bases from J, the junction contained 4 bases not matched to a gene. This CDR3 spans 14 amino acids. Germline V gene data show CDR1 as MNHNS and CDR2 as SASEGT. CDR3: CASSGGQRNEKLFF. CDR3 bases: TGTGCCAGCAGTGGGGGACAGCGGAATGAAAAACTGTTTTTT.

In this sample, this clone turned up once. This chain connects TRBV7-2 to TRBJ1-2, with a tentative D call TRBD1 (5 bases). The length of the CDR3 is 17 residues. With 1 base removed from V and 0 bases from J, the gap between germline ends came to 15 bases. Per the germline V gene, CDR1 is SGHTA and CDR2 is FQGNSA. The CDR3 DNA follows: TGTGCCAGCAGCTTAGGGCGGGGGTACTCCCCTAACTATGGCTACACCTTC. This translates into CASSLGRGYSPNYGYTF.

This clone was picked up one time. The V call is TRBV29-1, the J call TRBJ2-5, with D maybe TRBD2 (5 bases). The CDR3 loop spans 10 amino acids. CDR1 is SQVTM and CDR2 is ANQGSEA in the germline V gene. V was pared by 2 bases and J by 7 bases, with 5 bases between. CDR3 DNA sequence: TGCAGCGTTGAACGGGGGACCCAGTACTTC. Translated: CSVERGTQYF.

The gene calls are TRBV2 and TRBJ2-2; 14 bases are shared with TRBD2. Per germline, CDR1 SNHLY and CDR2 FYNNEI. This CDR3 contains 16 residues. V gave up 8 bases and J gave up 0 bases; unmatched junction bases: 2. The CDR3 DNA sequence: TGTGCCAGCGAGACTAGCGGGAGGGCGAACACCGGGGAGCTGTTTTTT. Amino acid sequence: CASETSGRANTGELFF.

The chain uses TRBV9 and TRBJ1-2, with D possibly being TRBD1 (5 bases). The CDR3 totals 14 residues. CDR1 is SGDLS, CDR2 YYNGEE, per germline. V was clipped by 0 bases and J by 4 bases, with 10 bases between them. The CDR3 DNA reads TGTGCCAGCAGCGTAGGTGGGGACCCCTATGGCTACACCTTC. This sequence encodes CASSVGGDPYGYTF.

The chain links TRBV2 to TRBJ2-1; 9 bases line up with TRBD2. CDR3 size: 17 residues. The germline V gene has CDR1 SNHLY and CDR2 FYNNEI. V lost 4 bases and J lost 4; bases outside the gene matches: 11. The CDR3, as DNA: TGTGCCAGCAGTGGGGGGCCGGGACTAGCCCGATACAATGAGCAGTTCTTC. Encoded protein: CASSGGPGLARYNEQFF.

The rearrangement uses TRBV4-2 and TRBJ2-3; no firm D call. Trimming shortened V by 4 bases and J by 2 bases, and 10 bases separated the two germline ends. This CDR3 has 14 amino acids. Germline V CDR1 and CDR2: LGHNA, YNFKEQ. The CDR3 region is CASSLQPITDTQYF. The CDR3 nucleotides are TGTGCCAGCAGCCTCCAACCGATCACAGATACGCAGTATTTT.

CDR3 DNA sequence: TGCAGCGTTGCAGGGGCCTACGAGCAGTACTTC. Translating it yields CSVAGAYEQYF. This chain uses TRBV29-1 with TRBJ2-7; possible D gene TRBD1, 6 bases. CDR3 length: 11 residues. Looked up from germline, CDR1 is SQVTM and CDR2 is ANQGSEA. V was cut by 4 bases and J by 2 bases, with 6 bases left in between.

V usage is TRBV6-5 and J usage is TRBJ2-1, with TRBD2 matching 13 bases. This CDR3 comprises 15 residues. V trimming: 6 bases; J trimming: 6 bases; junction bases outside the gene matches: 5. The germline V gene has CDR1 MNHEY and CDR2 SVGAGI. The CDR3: CASSLGLAGVNEQFF. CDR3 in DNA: TGTGCCAGCAGCCTTGGACTAGCGGGAGTCAATGAGCAGTTCTTC.

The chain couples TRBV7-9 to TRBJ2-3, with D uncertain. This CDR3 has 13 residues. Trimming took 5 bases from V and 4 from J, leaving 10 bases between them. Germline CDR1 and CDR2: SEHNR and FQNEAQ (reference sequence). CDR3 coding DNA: TGTGCCAGCAGCCCCGCCAGGCCAGATACGCAGTATTTT. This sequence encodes CASSPARPDTQYF.

CDR3 nucleotides: TGCGCCAGCAGCTCCTCGACAGGGGGTCGGGAGACCCAGTACTTC. Its protein is CASSSSTGGRETQYF. The chain recombines TRBV5-1 with TRBJ2-5; 9 positions agree with TRBD1. J lost 5 bases, V lost 3 bases, and 8 bases had no gene match. The germline gives CDR1 SGHRS, CDR2 YFSETQ. This CDR3 has 15 residues. Full variable domain (missing parts from reference TRBV5-1 and TRBJ2-5): KAGVTQTPRYLIKTRGQQVTLSCSPISGHRSVSWYQQTPGQGLQFLFEYFSETQRNKGNFPGRFSGRQFSNSRSEMNVSTLELGDSALYLCASSSSTGGRETQYFGPGTRLLVL.

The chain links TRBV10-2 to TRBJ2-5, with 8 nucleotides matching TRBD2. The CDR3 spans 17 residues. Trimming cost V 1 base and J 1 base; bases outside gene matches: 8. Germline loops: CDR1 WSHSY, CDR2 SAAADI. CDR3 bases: TGCGCCAGCAGTGAGTTTGGGCGGGGGGATTCCCAAGAGACCCAGTACTTC. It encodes CASSEFGRGDSQETQYF.

The CDR3 is CASSSKGQGNGYTF. Written as DNA, the CDR3 is TGTGCCAGCAGCTCAAAAGGACAGGGAAACGGCTACACCTTC. The chain is built from TRBV11-2 and TRBJ1-2; 8 bases map to TRBD1. Looked up from germline, CDR1 is SGHAT and CDR2 is FQNNGV. The CDR3 is 14 residues long. The V gene end was trimmed by 4 bases and the J gene end by 8 bases; junction bases not matched to a gene: 9.

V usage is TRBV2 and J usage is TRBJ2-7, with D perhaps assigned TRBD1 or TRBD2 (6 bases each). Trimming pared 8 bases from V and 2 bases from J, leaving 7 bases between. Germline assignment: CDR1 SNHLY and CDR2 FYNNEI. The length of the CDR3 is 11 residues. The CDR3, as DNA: TGTGCCAGCGGGGGGCCCTACGAGCAGTACTTC. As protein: CASGGPYEQYF.

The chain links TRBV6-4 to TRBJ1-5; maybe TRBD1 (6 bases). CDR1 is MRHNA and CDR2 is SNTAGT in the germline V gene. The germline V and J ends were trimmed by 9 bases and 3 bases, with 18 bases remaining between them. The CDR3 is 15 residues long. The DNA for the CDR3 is TGTGCCAGGGCCGGGGGCGGAATGGTCAATCAGCCCCAGCATTTT. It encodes CARAGGGMVNQPQHF.

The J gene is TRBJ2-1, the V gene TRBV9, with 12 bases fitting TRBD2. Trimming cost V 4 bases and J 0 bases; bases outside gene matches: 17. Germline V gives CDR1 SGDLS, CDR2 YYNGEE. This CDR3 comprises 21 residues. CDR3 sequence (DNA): TGTGCCAGCAGCACCATCCGCGGGGCTAGCGGGAGGGGGCCCTCCTACAATGAGCAGTTCTTC. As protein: CASSTIRGASGRGPSYNEQFF.

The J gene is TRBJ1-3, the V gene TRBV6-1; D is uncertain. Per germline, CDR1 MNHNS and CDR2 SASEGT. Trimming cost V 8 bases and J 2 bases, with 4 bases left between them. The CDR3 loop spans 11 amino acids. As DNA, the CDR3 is TGTGCCAGCGGGCCTGGAAACACCATATATTTT. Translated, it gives CASGPGNTIYF.

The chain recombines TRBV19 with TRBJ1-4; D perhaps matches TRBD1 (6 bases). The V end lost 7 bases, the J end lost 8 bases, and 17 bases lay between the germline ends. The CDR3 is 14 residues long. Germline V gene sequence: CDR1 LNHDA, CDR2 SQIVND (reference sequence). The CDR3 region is CASTGTITGEKLFF. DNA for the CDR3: TGTGCCAGTACGGGAACGATTACAGGGGAAAAACTGTTTTTT.

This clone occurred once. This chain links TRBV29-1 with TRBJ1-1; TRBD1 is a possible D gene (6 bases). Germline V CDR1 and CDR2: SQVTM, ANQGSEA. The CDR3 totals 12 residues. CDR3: CSVDSLNTEAFF. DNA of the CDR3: TGCAGTGTGGACAGCCTGAACACTGAAGCTTTCTTT.

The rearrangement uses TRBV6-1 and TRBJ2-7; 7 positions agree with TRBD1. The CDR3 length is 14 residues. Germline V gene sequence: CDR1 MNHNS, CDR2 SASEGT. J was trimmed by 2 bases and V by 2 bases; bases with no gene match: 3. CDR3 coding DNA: TGTGCCAGCAGTGAACGGGACAGAACCTACGAGCAGTACTTC. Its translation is CASSERDRTYEQYF.